This section outlines one T cell receptor beta chain sequence together with its context. Antigen: not known. The entry originates in a study of Graves' ophthalmopathy and Graves' hyperthyroidism. Findings and caveats of the study: Blood contained most expanded thyroid clonotypes exceeding 0.001 frequency. Ophthalmopathy versus stable hyperthyroidism: 13-signature model gave just under 90% sensitivity, just under 82% specificity.

The CDR3 contains 14 residues. In germline, CDR1 is SEHNR, CDR2 FQNEAQ (reference sequence). V was trimmed by 5 bases and J by 0 bases, leaving 11 bases between them. RNA transcripts were the source from which TCR beta CDR3 regions were amplified. Investigators did first-round RT-PCR with HTBI primers, then second-round multiplex PCR. MiXCR, run by TCRdb on the multiplex PCR reads, gives a single entry per CDR3 protein. The sample has hundreds of thousands of distinct CDR3 sequences, 35% to 45% seen once; the top ten hold 3.3%. The receptor's source is an adult man with Graves' ophthalmopathy. This chain connects TRBV7-9 to TRBJ2-7; D gene unclear. Source material: peripheral blood. In DNA form, the CDR3 reads TGTGCCAGCAGCCCCCAACCGGACTCCTACGAGCAGTACTTC. It encodes CASSPQPDSYEQYF.